These 30 T cell receptor beta chains were all obtained from the same sample, sequenced in a study of cytotoxic CD8 clonotypes in ibrutinib-treated CLL. Here immunoSEQ multiplex PCR was the method, and the copy in TCRdb shows in-frame clones only, minus some. The table has about 140,000 clones, around 81% seen once; the top ten hold approximately 7.6%. The source material was PBMCs, sampled after 36 months of ibrutinib treatment. The receptors derive from a human donor with chronic lymphocytic leukemia.

The chain has TRBV11-2 and TRBJ2-3, with 7 bases aligning to TRBD2. The germline gives CDR1 SGHAT, CDR2 FQNNGV. This CDR3 region has 17 residues. The ends lost 1 base at V and 1 base at J; junction bases unmatched: 8. CDR3 in DNA: TGTGCCAGCAGCTTAGTGGCGGGAGTAGGGGGCACAGATACGCAGTATTTT. As protein: CASSLVAGVGGTDTQYF.

A single count supports this clone. The genes are TRBV7-9 and TRBJ2-1; 11 bases match TRBD2. Germline-derived CDR1 and CDR2 are SEHNR and FQNEAQ (reference sequence). There are 16 residues in the CDR3. The trim removed 1 base at V and 8 bases at J, leaving 7 bases unmatched. CDR3 bases: TGTGCCAGCAGCTTAGGACGAACTAGCGGGGGTGATGAGCAGTTCTTC. Its translation: CASSLGRTSGGDEQFF.

The chain is built from TRBV5-4 and TRBJ2-3; D is undetermined. Germline V gives CDR1 SGHNT, CDR2 YYREEE (reference sequence). V gave up 4 bases and J gave up 4 bases, with 7 bases separating them. The CDR3 covers 12 residues. DNA of the CDR3: TGTGCCAGCAGCCTGTGGGCAGATACGCAGTATTTT. Its translation is CASSLWADTQYF. Together with reference TRBV5-4 and TRBJ2-3, the CDR3 gives the full variable domain: ETGVTQSPTHLIKTRGQQVTLRCSSQSGHNTVSWYQQALGQGPQFIFQYYREEENGRGNFPPRFSGLQFPNYSSELNVNALELDDSALYLCASSLWADTQYFGPGTRLTVL.

The rearrangement links TRBV7-9 to TRBJ2-1; D unclear. Germline V lookup: CDR1 SEHNR, CDR2 FQNEAQ (reference sequence). Trimming left V 0 bases short and J 6 bases short, with 9 bases between. This CDR3 comprises 14 residues. The CDR3 sequence: CASSLALITNEQFF. As DNA, the CDR3 is TGTGCCAGCAGCTTAGCGCTAATCACCAATGAGCAGTTCTTC. The full variable domain, in which reference TRBV7-9 and TRBJ2-1 provide the parts outside the CDR3, is DTGVSQNPRHKITKRGQNVTFRCDPISEHNRLYWYRQTLGQGPEFLTYFQNEAQLEKSRLLSDRFSAERPKGSFSTLEIQRTEQGDSAMYLCASSLALITNEQFFGPGTRLTVL.

This clone was counted many times. This chain links TRBV19 with TRBJ1-3; a possible D gene is TRBD1 (5 bases). The V gene's germline CDR1 is LNHDA and CDR2 SQIVND (reference sequence). Trimming pared 6 bases from V and 0 bases from J, leaving 12 bases between. CDR3 size: 15 residues. The CDR3 loop reads CASRMTVNSGNTIYF. Here the CDR3 DNA reads TGTGCCAGTAGGATGACAGTTAACTCTGGAAACACCATATATTTT.

This clone has a single count. The chain links TRBV13 to TRBJ2-7; D ambiguous. CDR3 length: 18 residues. V dropped 4 bases and J dropped 4 bases, with 26 bases sitting between them. Germline CDR1 and CDR2: PRHDT and FYEKMQ (reference sequence). The CDR3 loop is CASSYQLNRAPASYEQYF. In DNA form, the CDR3 reads TGTGCCAGCAGCTACCAATTAAACCGGGCCCCGGCCTCGTACGAGCAGTACTTC.

This sequence joins TRBV7-9 and TRBJ2-7; possible D gene TRBD1, 6 bases. The CDR3 runs to 14 residues. Germline CDR1 reads SEHNR; CDR2 reads FQNEAQ (reference sequence). V lost 1 base, J lost 2 bases, and 9 bases lay in between. CDR3: CASSLGQAPYEQYF. DNA for the CDR3: TGTGCCAGCAGCTTAGGACAGGCTCCCTACGAGCAGTACTTC.

The genes are TRBV18 and TRBJ2-1; 11 bases agree with TRBD1. Germline CDR1 KGHSH, CDR2 LQKENI. Trimming cost V 6 bases and J 3 bases; bases outside gene matches: 4. The CDR3 runs to 15 residues. The CDR3 region is CASSPGTGGYNEQFF. The CDR3 DNA sequence: TGTGCCAGCTCCCCCGGGACAGGGGGCTACAATGAGCAGTTCTTC.

The rearrangement joins TRBV6-5 to TRBJ2-1; 7 bases line up with TRBD2. Trimming took 4 bases from V and 8 from J; bases not matched to a gene: 8. The CDR3 is 14 residues long. The germline V gene encodes CDR1 MNHEY and CDR2 SVGAGI. CDR3 nucleotides: TGTGCCAGCAGTTGGACTAGTTTGGCCCATGAGCAGTTCTTC. Amino acid sequence: CASSWTSLAHEQFF.

V and J are TRBV5-1 and TRBJ1-4; D unresolved. From germline, CDR1 is SGHRS and CDR2 YFSETQ. The CDR3 extends over 15 amino acids. The V gene lost 4 bases and the J gene lost 8 bases, with 18 bases spanning the gap. Here the CDR3 DNA reads TGCGCCAGCAGCCCGGGTGGGCAAGGGCGAGAAAAACTGTTTTTT. Amino acid sequence: CASSPGGQGREKLFF.

There are many counts of this clone. The chain uses TRBV10-2 and TRBJ2-7; D gene unclear. The germline CDR1 and CDR2 sequences are WSHSY and SAAADI. The V end was cut by 3 bases, the J end by 0 bases, with 21 bases between. The CDR3 loop spans 18 amino acids. Here the CDR3 DNA reads TGCGCCAGCAGTGACGGACGGTCGCGAGTGGACCTCTCCTACGAGCAGTACTTC. It translates to CASSDGRSRVDLSYEQYF.

This clone has a handful of counts. This rearrangement joins TRBV9 to TRBJ2-1, with D tentatively TRBD1 (6 bases). Germline lookup yields CDR1 SGDLS and CDR2 YYNGEE. Trimming left V 6 bases short and J 8 bases short, with 12 bases between. The CDR3 totals 12 residues. The CDR3 spells CASMGQGHEQFF. The CDR3, as DNA: TGTGCCAGCATGGGGCAGGGGCATGAGCAGTTCTTC.

The V gene is TRBV7-9, the J gene TRBJ2-5; 12 bases align to TRBD2. This CDR3 is built from 17 residues. Germline values: CDR1 SEHNR, CDR2 FQNEAQ (reference sequence). V lost 1 base and J lost 5; bases outside the gene matches: 8. CDR3 protein: CASSLGSLAGGLETQYF. In nucleotides, the CDR3 is TGTGCCAGCAGCTTAGGGTCGCTAGCGGGGGGGCTGGAGACCCAGTACTTC.

The V gene is TRBV29-1, the J gene TRBJ2-3; 8 nucleotides line up with TRBD2. Trimming took 5 bases from V and 1 from J; bases not matched to a gene: 8. The CDR3 is 15 residues long. Germline values: CDR1 SQVTM, CDR2 ANQGSEA. CDR3 nucleotide sequence: TGCAGCGTTCTATTCGGGAGGGGAGGCACAGATACGCAGTATTTT. This codes for CSVLFGRGGTDTQYF.

CDR3 amino acids: CASSIKEWTFTDTQYF. DNA for the CDR3: TGTGCCAGCAGTATAAAGGAATGGACATTCACAGATACGCAGTATTTT. V usage is TRBV7-8 and J usage is TRBJ2-3; a possible D gene is TRBD1 (5 bases). The V gene's germline CDR1 is SGHVS and CDR2 FQNEAQ. Trimming pared 6 bases from V and 2 bases from J, leaving 18 bases between. The length of the CDR3 is 16 residues.

The J gene is TRBJ1-3, the V gene TRBV19; 8 bases are a match to TRBD1. This CDR3 has 15 residues. Trimming removed 4 bases from V and 2 bases from J; junction bases left unmatched: 4. Germline V CDR1 and CDR2: LNHDA, SQIVND (reference sequence). The CDR3 sequence: CASSRQGSTGNTIYF. The CDR3 region has the DNA TGTGCCAGTAGTAGACAGGGGTCAACTGGAAACACCATATATTTT.

CDR3 in amino acids: CAISETQGERRQETQYF. In DNA, the CDR3 is TGTGCCATCAGTGAGACACAGGGTGAGAGGAGGCAAGAGACCCAGTACTTC. The V call is TRBV10-3, the J call TRBJ2-5; D is perhaps TRBD1 (6 bases). CDR1 is ENHRY, CDR2 SYGVKD, per germline. Trimming removed 2 bases from V and 2 bases from J, with 18 bases in between. The CDR3 length is 17 residues.

This clone has a handful of counts. CDR3 coding DNA: TGTGCCAGCAGTTACCCCGGGGGATTCGAGCAGTACTTC. It encodes CASSYPGGFEQYF. V is TRBV27 and J is TRBJ2-7; D perhaps matches TRBD2 (6 bases). Trimming cost V 4 bases and J 6 bases, with 13 bases left between them. Germline CDR1 and CDR2: MNHEY and SMNVEV (reference sequence). This CDR3 spans 13 amino acids.

The rearrangement links TRBV7-2 to TRBJ2-5; no firm D call. The CDR3 consists of 11 residues. CDR1 is SGHTA, CDR2 FQGNSA, per germline. V lost 5 bases and J lost 1, with 2 bases in between. CDR3 DNA: TGTGCCAGCAGCGCCCAAGAGACCCAGTACTTC. It specifies CASSAQETQYF.

In this sample, this clone turned up a few times. The chain carries TRBV6-5 and TRBJ2-7, with 7 positions matching TRBD1. The germline V gene encodes CDR1 MNHEY and CDR2 SVGAGI. J was trimmed by 1 base and V by 2 bases; bases with no gene match: 5. The CDR3 contains 15 residues. The CDR3 DNA follows: TGTGCCAGCAGTTACGACAGGGCGACATCCTACGAGCAGTACTTC. Amino acids: CASSYDRATSYEQYF.

This clone was seen a single time. The chain uses TRBV6-1 and TRBJ2-1, with D possibly being TRBD1 (5 bases). With 7 bases removed from V and 7 bases from J, the gap between germline ends came to 20 bases. Germline V gives CDR1 MNHNS, CDR2 SASEGT. This CDR3 is 15 amino acids long. CDR3 protein: CASTLGQGTGNEQFF. In DNA form, the CDR3 reads TGTGCCAGCACCCTAGGGCAGGGCACCGGGAATGAGCAGTTCTTC.

This rearrangement joins TRBV2 to TRBJ1-1; 7 positions match TRBD1. Germline trimming cut 5 bases from V and 5 bases from J; bases unmatched to any gene: 8. The CDR3 is made up of 14 amino acids. CDR1 and CDR2 from the germline V gene are SNHLY and FYNNEI. DNA for the CDR3: TGTGCCAGCAGTCAGACAGGGTCCAGAACTGAAGCTTTCTTT. Protein: CASSQTGSRTEAFF.

Only a few counts were recorded for this clone. The V call is TRBV27, the J call TRBJ1-6; TRBD1 aligns across 8 bases. With 2 bases clipped from V and 10 bases from J, the junction kept 7 bases outside the gene matches. This CDR3 has 15 residues. The V gene's germline CDR1 is MNHEY and CDR2 SMNVEV (reference sequence). DNA of the CDR3: TGTGCCAGCAGTTTAAGGCAGGGGGCGGGCTCACCCCTCCACTTT. Translation: CASSLRQGAGSPLHF.

This clone was observed a handful of times. This rearrangement joins TRBV6-4 to TRBJ1-5; no reliable D call. The CDR3 length is 15 residues. Germline values: CDR1 MRHNA, CDR2 SNTAGT. Trimming removed 0 bases from V and 3 bases from J, with 9 bases in between. The CDR3 here is CASSDSSDLNQPQHF. The CDR3 DNA is TGTGCCAGCAGTGACTCGTCGGATCTCAATCAGCCCCAGCATTTT.

This chain joins TRBV9 and TRBJ1-2, with 8 bases aligning to TRBD1. The V and J ends lost 0 bases and 4 bases, in that order; junction bases with no gene match: 5. The CDR3 extends over 15 amino acids. Germline V gene lookup returns CDR1 SGDLS and CDR2 YYNGEE. The CDR3 DNA reads TGTGCCAGCAGCGTAGACGGACAGGGTATCTATGGCTACACCTTC. Residues: CASSVDGQGIYGYTF.

This clone turned up a few times. Other DNA variants within this sample encode the same CDR3. The chain carries TRBV6-1 and TRBJ2-7; D unresolved. CDR3 length equals 13 residues. With 1 base removed from V and 2 bases from J, the gap between germline ends came to 6 bases. In germline, CDR1 is MNHNS, CDR2 SASEGT. For the CDR3, the DNA is TGTGCCAGCAGTGAAGGAACTCCCTACGAGCAGTACTTC. It specifies CASSEGTPYEQYF.

The chain carries TRBV5-1 and TRBJ2-5, with D perhaps TRBD1 (5 bases). The CDR3 extends over 14 amino acids. Per the germline V gene, CDR1 is SGHRS and CDR2 is YFSETQ. V shed 1 base and J shed 3 bases, with 10 bases lying between them. CDR3 loop: CASSLLSGKETQYF. The CDR3, as DNA: TGCGCCAGCAGCTTGCTTTCAGGGAAAGAGACCCAGTACTTC. Full variable domain (remainder filled in from reference TRBV5-1 and TRBJ2-5): KAGVTQTPRYLIKTRGQQVTLSCSPISGHRSVSWYQQTPGQGLQFLFEYFSETQRNKGNFPGRFSGRQFSNSRSEMNVSTLELGDSALYLCASSLLSGKETQYFGPGTRLLVL.

The chain uses TRBV9 and TRBJ2-1, with D hard to call. V lost 3 bases and J 10 bases, leaving 11 bases between the germline ends. This CDR3 contains 12 residues. In germline, CDR1 is SGDLS, CDR2 YYNGEE. The CDR3 loop is CASSDFPEEQFF. CDR3 bases: TGTGCCAGCAGCGATTTTCCGGAAGAGCAGTTCTTC.

V gene TRBV5-1 combines with J gene TRBJ2-5; no definite D call. Germline V gene lookup returns CDR1 SGHRS and CDR2 YFSETQ. Deletions cut 0 bases from V and 5 bases from J, with 11 bases between. The CDR3 totals 14 residues. The CDR3 DNA is TGCGCCAGCAGCTTGGCCCCATCCGGGGAGACCCAGTACTTC. Amino acid sequence: CASSLAPSGETQYF. Full variable domain (remainder filled in from reference TRBV5-1 and TRBJ2-5): KAGVTQTPRYLIKTRGQQVTLSCSPISGHRSVSWYQQTPGQGLQFLFEYFSETQRNKGNFPGRFSGRQFSNSRSEMNVSTLELGDSALYLCASSLAPSGETQYFGPGTRLLVL.

The V and J genes are TRBV7-8 and TRBJ2-1; a possible D gene is TRBD2 (5 bases). Looked up from germline, CDR1 is SGHVS and CDR2 is FQNEAQ. The CDR3 length is 14 residues. Trimming removed 2 bases at V and 7 bases at J, with 12 bases between. The CDR3 protein is CASSLPGLRNEQFF. CDR3 in DNA: TGTGCCAGCAGCTTACCTGGACTCCGGAATGAGCAGTTCTTC.